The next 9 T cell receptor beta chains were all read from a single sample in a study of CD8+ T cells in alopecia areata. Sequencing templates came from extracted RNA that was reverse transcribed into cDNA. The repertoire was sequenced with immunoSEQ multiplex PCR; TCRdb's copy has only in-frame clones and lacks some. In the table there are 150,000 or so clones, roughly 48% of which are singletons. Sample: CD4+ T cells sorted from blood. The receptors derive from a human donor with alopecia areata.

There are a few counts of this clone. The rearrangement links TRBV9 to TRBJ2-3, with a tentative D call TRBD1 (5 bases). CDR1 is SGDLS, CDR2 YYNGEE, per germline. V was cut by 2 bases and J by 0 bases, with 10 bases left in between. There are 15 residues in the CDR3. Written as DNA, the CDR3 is TGTGCCAGCAGCGTCCTAGGGGCAAGCACAGATACGCAGTATTTT. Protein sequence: CASSVLGASTDTQYF.

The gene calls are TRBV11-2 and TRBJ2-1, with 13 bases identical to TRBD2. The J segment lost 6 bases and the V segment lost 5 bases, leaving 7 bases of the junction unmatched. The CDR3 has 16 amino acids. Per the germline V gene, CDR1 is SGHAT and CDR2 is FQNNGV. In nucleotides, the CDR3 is TGTGCCAGCAGCCCGAGACTAGCGGGAGGACTCAATGAGCAGTTCTTC. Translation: CASSPRLAGGLNEQFF.

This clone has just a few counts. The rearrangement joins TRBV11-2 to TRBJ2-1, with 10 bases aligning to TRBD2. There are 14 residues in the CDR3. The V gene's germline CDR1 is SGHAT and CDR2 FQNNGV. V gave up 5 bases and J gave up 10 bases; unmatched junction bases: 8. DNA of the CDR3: TGTGCCAGCAGCCTCCTAGCGGGAGCTGCGGAGCAGTTCTTC. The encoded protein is CASSLLAGAAEQFF. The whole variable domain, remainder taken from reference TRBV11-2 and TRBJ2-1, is EAGVAQSPRYKIIEKRQSVAFWCNPISGHATLYWYQQILGQGPKLLIQFQNNGVVDDSQLPKDRFSAERLKGVDSTLKIQPAKLEDSAVYLCASSLLAGAAEQFFGPGTRLTVL.

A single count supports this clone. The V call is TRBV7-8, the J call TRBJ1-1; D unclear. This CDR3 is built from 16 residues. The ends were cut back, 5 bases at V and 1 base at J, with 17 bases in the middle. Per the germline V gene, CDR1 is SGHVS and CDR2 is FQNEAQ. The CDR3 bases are TGTGCCAGCAGCCCCCGGGCCCCGAAAGGGAACACTGAAGCTTTCTTT. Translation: CASSPRAPKGNTEAFF.

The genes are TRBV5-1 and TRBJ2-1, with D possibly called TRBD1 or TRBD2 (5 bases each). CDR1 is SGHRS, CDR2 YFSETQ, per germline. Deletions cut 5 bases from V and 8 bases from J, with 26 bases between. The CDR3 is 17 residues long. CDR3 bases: TGCGCCAGCAGTTTGAGGGGATCAGGGCAGGTGGGAGATGAGCAGTTCTTC. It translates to CASSLRGSGQVGDEQFF.

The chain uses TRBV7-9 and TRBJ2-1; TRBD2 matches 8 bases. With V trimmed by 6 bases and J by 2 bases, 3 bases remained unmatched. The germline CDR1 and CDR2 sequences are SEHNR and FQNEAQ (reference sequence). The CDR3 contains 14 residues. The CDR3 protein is CASSKRETYNEQFF. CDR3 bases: TGTGCCAGCAGTAAGCGGGAGACCTACAATGAGCAGTTCTTC.

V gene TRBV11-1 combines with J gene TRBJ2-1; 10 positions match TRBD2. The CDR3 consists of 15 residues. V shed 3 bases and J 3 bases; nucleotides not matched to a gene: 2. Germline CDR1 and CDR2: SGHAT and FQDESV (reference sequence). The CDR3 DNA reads TGTGCCAGCAGCTTCGGACTAGCGGACTACAATGAGCAGTTCTTC. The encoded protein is CASSFGLADYNEQFF.

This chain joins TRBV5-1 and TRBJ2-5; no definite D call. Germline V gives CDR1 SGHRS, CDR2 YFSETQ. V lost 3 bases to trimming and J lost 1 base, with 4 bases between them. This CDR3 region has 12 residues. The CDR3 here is CASSSTQETQYF. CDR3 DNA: TGCGCCAGCAGCTCGACCCAAGAGACCCAGTACTTC.

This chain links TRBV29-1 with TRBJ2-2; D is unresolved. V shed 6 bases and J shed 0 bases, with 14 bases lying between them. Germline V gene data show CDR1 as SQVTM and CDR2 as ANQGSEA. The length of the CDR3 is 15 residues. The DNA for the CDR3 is TGCAGCGTCCGACATGCCAGGACGAACACCGGGGAGCTGTTTTTT. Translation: CSVRHARTNTGELFF.